The 4 T cell receptor beta chains below were found in one sample sequenced in a study of STAT5B mutations in CD4+ large granular lymphocyte leukemia. TCRdb keeps only in-frame clones here, not all; method: immunoSEQ multiplex PCR. Of 25,000 to 35,000 clones listed, 85% to 90% are singletons. The sample was CD4+ T cells from blood buffy coats. These receptors were collected from a human donor in good health.

This clone was seen just once. The chain recombines TRBV5-1 with TRBJ2-5, with D possibly matching TRBD1 (6 bases). The CDR3 contains 15 residues. V lost 4 bases, J lost 5 bases, and 18 bases lay in between. The germline CDR1 and CDR2 sequences are SGHRS and YFSETQ. CDR3 nucleotides: TGCGCCAGCAGCCCAACGGCAGGGGTGATGGAGACCCAGTACTTC. The encoded protein is CASSPTAGVMETQYF. Drawing the rest from reference TRBV5-1 and TRBJ2-5, the complete variable domain is KAGVTQTPRYLIKTRGQQVTLSCSPISGHRSVSWYQQTPGQGLQFLFEYFSETQRNKGNFPGRFSGRQFSNSRSEMNVSTLELGDSALYLCASSPTAGVMETQYFGPGTRLLVL.

This chain connects TRBV6-1 to TRBJ2-3; no firm D call. The V and J ends lost 7 bases and 0 bases respectively, with 8 bases between them. CDR1 MNHNS and CDR2 SASEGT come from the germline V gene. This CDR3 comprises 13 residues. The DNA of the CDR3 is TGTGCCAGCACTGGCGTTAGCACAGATACGCAGTATTTT. Its translation: CASTGVSTDTQYF.

Only one count was recorded for this clone. This chain uses TRBV28 with TRBJ1-5; D is undetermined. The CDR3 loop spans 13 amino acids. The V gene lost 4 bases and the J gene lost 4 bases, with 8 bases spanning the gap. The germline CDR1 and CDR2 sequences are MDHEN and SYDVKM. The CDR3 reads CASSYRQNQPQHF. CDR3 coding DNA: TGTGCCAGCAGTTATCGCCAAAATCAGCCCCAGCATTTT.

The J gene is TRBJ1-1, the V gene TRBV2, with a possible D match to TRBD1 (6 bases). The germline gives CDR1 SNHLY, CDR2 FYNNEI. The CDR3 is 13 residues long. V lost 8 bases to trimming and J lost 1 base, with 11 bases between them. The CDR3 nucleotides read TGTGCCAGCTCACAGGGAACGAACACTGAAGCTTTCTTT. Its protein is CASSQGTNTEAFF.